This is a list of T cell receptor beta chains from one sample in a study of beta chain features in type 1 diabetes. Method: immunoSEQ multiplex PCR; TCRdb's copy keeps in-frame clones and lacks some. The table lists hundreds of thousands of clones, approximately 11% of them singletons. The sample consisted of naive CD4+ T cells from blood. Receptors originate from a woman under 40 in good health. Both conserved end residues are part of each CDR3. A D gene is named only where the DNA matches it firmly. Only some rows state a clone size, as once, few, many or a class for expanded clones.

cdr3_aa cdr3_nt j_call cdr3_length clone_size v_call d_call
CASSLGLGEGRNEQFF TGTGCCAGCAGCCTTGGGTTGGGGGAGGGCCGGAATGAGCAGTTCTTC TRBJ2-1 16 few TRBV5-4 TRBD2
CASRSGVWGNQPQHF TGTGCCAGCAGGTCGGGGGTTTGGGGCAATCAGCCCCAGCATTTT TRBJ1-5 15 NA TRBV27 NA
CASSPIGGLSAETQYF TGTGCCAGCAGTCCCATCGGGGGGCTTAGTGCGGAGACCCAGTACTTC TRBJ2-5 16 NA TRBV28 NA
CASSLASGTFGEQYF TGTGCCAGCAGCTTAGCTTCCGGGACATTCGGCGAGCAGTACTTC TRBJ2-7 15 few TRBV7-9 NA
CASSLRRSSGSWNSEQFF TGTGCCAGCAGCTTAAGGAGAAGTAGCGGGAGCTGGAATAGTGAGCAGTTCTTC TRBJ2-1 18 few TRBV11-1 TRBD2
CASSQGVAGWVREQYF TGCGCCAGCAGCCAAGGTGTCGCAGGGTGGGTTCGGGAGCAGTACTTC TRBJ2-7 16 few TRBV4-3 NA
CASKSQVYEQYF TGTGCCAGCAAGTCACAGGTCTACGAGCAGTACTTC TRBJ2-7 12 NA TRBV28 NA
CASSNRAVETQYF TGTGCCAGTAGTAACAGGGCGGTGGAGACCCAGTACTTC TRBJ2-5 13 few TRBV19 NA
CASSSVGGYNEQFF TGTGCCAGCAGCTCGGTGGGGGGGTACAATGAGCAGTTCTTC TRBJ2-1 14 NA TRBV7-2 TRBD2
CASSEQGAVYEQYF TGCGCCAGCAGTGAGCAGGGGGCGGTCTACGAGCAGTACTTC TRBJ2-7 14 few TRBV10-2 TRBD1
CSVEPDTMNTEAFF TGCAGCGTTGAACCGGACACTATGAACACTGAAGCTTTCTTT TRBJ1-1 14 few TRBV29-1 NA
CASSVAASSLYEQYF TGTGCCAGCAGCGTAGCGGCTAGCTCCTTGTACGAGCAGTACTTC TRBJ2-7 15 few TRBV9 NA
CASSVARGNYGYTF TGTGCCAGCAGCGTAGCTAGGGGGAACTATGGCTACACCTTC TRBJ1-2 14 few TRBV9 NA
CASSEQGQGNQPQHF TGTGCCAGCAGTGAACAAGGTCAGGGTAATCAGCCCCAGCATTTT TRBJ1-5 15 few TRBV2 NA
CASSSRLAGGRNEQFF TGTGCCAGCAGCTCCCGACTAGCGGGAGGGAGAAATGAGCAGTTCTTC TRBJ2-1 16 few TRBV9 TRBD2
CASTRGSEAFF TGTGCCAGCACCAGAGGGAGTGAAGCTTTCTTT TRBJ1-1 11 NA TRBV6-5 NA
CASSQDSAGVAGANVLTF TGCGCCAGCAGCCAAGATTCAGCGGGAGTAGCTGGGGCCAACGTCCTGACTTTC TRBJ2-6 18 NA TRBV4-3 TRBD2
CASSPAGDRNEQFF TGTGCCAGCAGCCCAGCGGGAGATCGGAATGAGCAGTTCTTC TRBJ2-1 14 NA TRBV7-3 TRBD2
CASSLLPEGYDEQYF TGTGCCAGCAGCCTACTTCCTGAGGGTTACGACGAGCAGTACTTC TRBJ2-7 15 few TRBV9 NA
CASSLIWSTGELFF TGCGCCAGCAGCTTGATCTGGAGCACCGGGGAGCTGTTTTTT TRBJ2-2 14 NA TRBV5-1 NA
CASEHRDRGRDEQFF TGTGCTAGTGAACACCGGGACAGGGGGCGCGATGAGCAGTTCTTC TRBJ2-1 15 few TRBV12-5 TRBD1
CATSRDLQGLGGANVLTF TGTGCCACCAGCAGAGACCTCCAGGGCCTGGGAGGGGCCAACGTCCTGACTTTC TRBJ2-6 18 NA TRBV15 NA
CASSERTGNTGELFF TGTGCCAGCAGTGAACGAACAGGGAACACCGGGGAGCTGTTTTTT TRBJ2-2 15 NA TRBV25-1 NA
CASGGLAGVGETQYF TGTGCCAGCGGTGGCCTAGCGGGAGTGGGAGAGACCCAGTACTTC TRBJ2-5 15 NA TRBV6-6 TRBD2
CASSQAVGTQYF TGTGCCAGCAGCCAGGCCGTTGGGACCCAGTACTTC TRBJ2-5 12 few TRBV5-6 NA
CSVLGASSYNEQFF TGCAGCGTTCTAGGAGCCAGCTCCTACAATGAGCAGTTCTTC TRBJ2-1 14 NA TRBV29-1 NA
CASSSYPDFTTDTQYF TGTGCCAGCAGTTCGTACCCGGACTTTACAACAGATACGCAGTATTTT TRBJ2-3 16 few TRBV25-1 NA
CASKLSGQGNTEAFF TGCGCCAGCAAATTATCGGGACAGGGGAACACTGAAGCTTTCTTT TRBJ1-1 15 NA TRBV5-1 TRBD1
CASRKTGVTGELFF TGTGCCAGCAGGAAGACAGGGGTCACCGGGGAGCTGTTTTTT TRBJ2-2 14 NA TRBV2 TRBD1
CASSISWTGELFF TGTGCCAGTAGTATTTCGTGGACAGGGGAGCTGTTTTTT TRBJ2-2 13 few TRBV19 NA
CASSYYRDTGELFF TGCGCCAGCAGTTACTACAGGGATACCGGGGAGCTGTTTTTT TRBJ2-2 14 NA TRBV5-1 NA
CASSRRQGGQPQHF TGTGCCAGCAGTCGCAGACAGGGAGGCCAGCCCCAGCATTTT TRBJ1-5 14 few TRBV28 TRBD1
CASSDRGQETQYF TGTGCCAGCAGCGACAGGGGCCAAGAGACCCAGTACTTC TRBJ2-5 13 few TRBV2 TRBD1
CASSQLTNRENTEAFF TGCGCCAGCAGTCAACTTACGAACAGGGAGAACACTGAAGCTTTCTTT TRBJ1-1 16 NA TRBV23-1 NA
CASSLTGPDQPQHF TGCGCCAGCAGCTTGACAGGCCCGGATCAGCCCCAGCATTTT TRBJ1-5 14 few TRBV5-1 NA
CASSFSPRETQYF TGTGCCAGCAGTTTTTCCCCCAGGGAGACCCAGTACTTC TRBJ2-5 13 few TRBV27 NA
CAIGGVEGNTIYF TGTGCCATCGGTGGCGTAGAGGGAAACACCATATATTTT TRBJ1-3 13 few TRBV10-3 NA